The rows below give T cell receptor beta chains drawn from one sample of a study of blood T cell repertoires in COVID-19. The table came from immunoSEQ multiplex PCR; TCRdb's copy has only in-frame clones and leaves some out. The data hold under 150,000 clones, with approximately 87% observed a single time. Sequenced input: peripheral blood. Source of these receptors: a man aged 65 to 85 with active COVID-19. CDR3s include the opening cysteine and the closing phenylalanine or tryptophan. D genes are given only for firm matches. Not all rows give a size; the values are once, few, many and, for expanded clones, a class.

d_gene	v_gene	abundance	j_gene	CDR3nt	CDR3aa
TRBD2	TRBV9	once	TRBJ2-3	TGTGCCAGCAGCGTCACCGGGACTAGCGGAACAGATACGCAGTATTTT	CASSVTGTSGTDTQYF
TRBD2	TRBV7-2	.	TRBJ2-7	TGTGCCAGCAGCTTACCGTGGCGGGGGAGCTCCTACGAGCAGTACTTC	CASSLPWRGSSYEQYF
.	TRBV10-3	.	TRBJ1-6	TGTGCCATCGGCGACTGGGATTCACCCCTCCACTTT	CAIGDWDSPLHF
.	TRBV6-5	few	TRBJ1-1	TGTGCCAGCAGCCAGGGGCTTGTCACTGAAGCTTTCTTT	CASSQGLVTEAFF
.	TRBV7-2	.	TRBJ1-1	TGTGCCAGCAGCCCCGGGAGGTTCCCCCGTGAAGCTTTCTTT	CASSPGRFPREAFF
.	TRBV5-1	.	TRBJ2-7	TGCGCCAGCAGCCGCGGACAGTCCTACGAGCAGTACTTC	CASSRGQSYEQYF
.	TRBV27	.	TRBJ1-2	TGTGCCAGCTCCCCTTGGCAGGACAGAAGTGGCTACACCTTC	CASSPWQDRSGYTF
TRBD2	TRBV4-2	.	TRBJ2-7	TGTGCCAGCAGCCAAGCCTGGGGGGAGGGCTCGGGGGAGCAGTACTTC	CASSQAWGEGSGEQYF
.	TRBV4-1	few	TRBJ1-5	TGCGCCAGCAGCCAAGAAGGCTTTAGTGGCCCTAGGGGTAGCAATCAGCCCCAGCATTTT	CASSQEGFSGPRGSNQPQHF
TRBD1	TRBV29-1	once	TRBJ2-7	TGCAGCGTTGAACCGACAGGGACCTACGAGCAGTACTTC	CSVEPTGTYEQYF
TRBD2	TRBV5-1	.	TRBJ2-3	TGCGCCAGCAGCTTGCCCAAGACTAGCGGCACAGATACGCAGTATTTT	CASSLPKTSGTDTQYF
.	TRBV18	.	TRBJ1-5	TGTGCCAGCTCACCAAAGGGGGAGCCCCAGCATTTT	CASSPKGEPQHF
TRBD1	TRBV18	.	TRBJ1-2	TGTGCCAGCTCACCACGGACAGGGGAAGGGGGCTACACCTTC	CASSPRTGEGGYTF
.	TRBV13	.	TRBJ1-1	TGTGCCAGCAGCCGAACCGTCGGGAAGAACACTGAAGCTTTCTTT	CASSRTVGKNTEAFF
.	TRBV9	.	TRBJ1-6	TGTGCCAGCAGCGTAGATTGGCAGATTAATTCACCCCTCCACTTT	CASSVDWQINSPLHF
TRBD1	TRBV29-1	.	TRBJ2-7	TGCAGCGTGGCGGACAGGGTTTCCTACGAGCAGTACTTC	CSVADRVSYEQYF
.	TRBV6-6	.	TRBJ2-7	TGTGCCAGCACCGGACAATCTGGCGAGCAGTACTTC	CASTGQSGEQYF
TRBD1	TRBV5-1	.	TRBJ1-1	TGCGCCAGCAGCTTTACAGGGGGCACGGTTATGAACACTGAAGCTTTCTTT	CASSFTGGTVMNTEAFF
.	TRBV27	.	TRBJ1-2	TGTGCCAGTGGGACAACCAACTATGGCTACACCTTC	CASGTTNYGYTF
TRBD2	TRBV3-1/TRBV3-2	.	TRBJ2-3	TGTGCCAGCAGCCCCTTTGAAAGAGCTAGCGGGACGACAGATACGCAGTATTTT	CASSPFERASGTTDTQYF
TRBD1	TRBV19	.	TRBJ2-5	TGTGCCAGTGGGACAGGAGGAGAGACCCAGTACTTC	CASGTGGETQYF
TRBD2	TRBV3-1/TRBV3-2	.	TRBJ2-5	TGTGCCAGCAGCCAAGCGTCTAGCGGGAGTCGGGAGACCCAGTACTTC	CASSQASSGSRETQYF
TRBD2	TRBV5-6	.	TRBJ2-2	TGTGCCAGCAGCCTCGGACTAGCGGGTCCCACCGGGGAGCTGTTTTTT	CASSLGLAGPTGELFF
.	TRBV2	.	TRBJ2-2	TGTGCCAGCATCCCCCGGGTAAACACCGGGGAGCTGTTTTTT	CASIPRVNTGELFF
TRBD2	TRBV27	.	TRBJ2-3	TGTGCCAGCCGAGCCCCCTTGGGACTAGCGGGAGGGGGCACAGATACGCAGTATTTT	CASRAPLGLAGGGTDTQYF
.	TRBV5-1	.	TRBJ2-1	TGCGCCAGCAGCTTGGGAGGAGCGAGTGAGCAGTTCTTC	CASSLGGASEQFF
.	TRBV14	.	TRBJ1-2	TGTGCCAGCAGCCAAGGGGGCGTCAGGGGATCAGGCGGCTACACCTTC	CASSQGGVRGSGGYTF
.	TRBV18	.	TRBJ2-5	TGTGCCAGCTCACCAGCGCTCCAAGAGACCCAGTACTTC	CASSPALQETQYF
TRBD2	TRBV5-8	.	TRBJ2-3	TGTGCCAGCAGCTCAGGGACTAGCGAACGCACAGATACGCAGTATTTT	CASSSGTSERTDTQYF
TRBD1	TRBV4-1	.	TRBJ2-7	TGCGCCAGCAGCCGTGGACAGGGCTACGAGCAGTACTTC	CASSRGQGYEQYF
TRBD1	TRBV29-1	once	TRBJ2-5	TGCAGCGTTGAAGCCTCAGGGGGTGAGACCCAGTACTTC	CSVEASGGETQYF
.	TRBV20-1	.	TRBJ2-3	TGCAGTGTCCCCGTCACAGATACGCAGTATTTT	CSVPVTDTQYF
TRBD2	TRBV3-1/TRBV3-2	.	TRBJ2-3	TGTGCCAGCAGCCTTCGGACTAGCGGGAGACGTGATACGCAGTATTTT	CASSLRTSGRRDTQYF
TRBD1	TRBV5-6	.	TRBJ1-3	TGTGCCAGCAACCACGGACAGGGGGGAAACACCATATATTTT	CASNHGQGGNTIYF
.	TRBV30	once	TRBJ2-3	TGTGCCTGGAGCCCAGGGTTAAGCACAGATACGCAGTATTTT	CAWSPGLSTDTQYF
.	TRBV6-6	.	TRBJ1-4	TGTGCCAGTCACCAAGGGGGTTATGAAAAACTGTTTTTT	CASHQGGYEKLFF
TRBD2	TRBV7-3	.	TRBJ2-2	TGTGCCAGCAGCTTAAGTGGGAGGGCCGCCACCGGGGAGCTGTTTTTT	CASSLSGRAATGELFF
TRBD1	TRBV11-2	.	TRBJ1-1	TGTGCCAGCACCACCGGACAGGGCACTGAAGCTTTCTTT	CASTTGQGTEAFF
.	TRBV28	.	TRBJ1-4	TGTGCCAGCAGCCGCGGGGGTTCTAATGAAAAACTGTTTTTT	CASSRGGSNEKLFF
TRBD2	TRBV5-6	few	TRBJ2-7	TGTGCCAGCAGCTTGGATGGCGGGAGTGCCGAGCAGTACTTC	CASSLDGGSAEQYF
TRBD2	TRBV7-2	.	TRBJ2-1	TGTGCCAGCACGCTAGCGGGAGCGGGCTACAATGAGCAGTTCTTC	CASTLAGAGYNEQFF